The 16 T cell receptor beta chains below come from one sample, sequenced in a study of blood T cell repertoires in COVID-19. Measured with immunoSEQ multiplex PCR; TCRdb has only the in-frame clones, and not every one. The sample lists about 150,000 clones, approximately 88% occurring once. Sequenced sample: PBMCs or T cells enriched from blood (not recorded which). The receptors were sampled from a man aged 70-80 years who had been exposed to COVID-19.

V usage is TRBV27 and J usage is TRBJ1-5, with 11 positions matching TRBD1. The J segment lost 4 bases and the V segment lost 4 bases, leaving 3 bases of the junction unmatched. Germline V gives CDR1 MNHEY, CDR2 SMNVEV (reference sequence). This CDR3 has 15 residues. CDR3 sequence reads: CASSWGQGGNQPQHF. CDR3 DNA: TGTGCCAGCAGTTGGGGACAGGGGGGGAATCAGCCCCAGCATTTT.

This clone was recorded once. A junction end diverges from the germline sequence, so it may reflect a read error. This chain links TRBV9 with TRBJ2-1; 13 positions agree with TRBD2. This CDR3 contains 14 residues. Looked up from germline, CDR1 is SGDLS and CDR2 is YYNGEE. The CDR3 loop is CASSARLAGGPDIF. CDR3 DNA sequence: TGTGCCAGCAGCGCCAGACTAGCGGGAGGCCCGGATATCTTC.

The V and J genes are TRBV30 and TRBJ1-2, with TRBD1 identical over 8 bases. The CDR3 consists of 14 residues. CDR1 and CDR2 (germline): GTSNPN, SVGIG (reference sequence). V gave up 3 bases and J gave up 4 bases; unmatched junction bases: 7. The CDR3 bases are TGTGCCTGGAGAGGCACAGGGGGAGGCTATGGCTACACCTTC. As protein: CAWRGTGGGYGYTF.

This chain connects TRBV7-2 to TRBJ2-2, with 8 bases aligning to TRBD2. V lost 4 bases, J lost 7 bases, and 5 bases stayed unmatched. The CDR3 contains 14 residues. Germline lookup yields CDR1 SGHTA and CDR2 FQGNSA. The CDR3 sequence: CASSSGGPNGELFF. CDR3 nucleotide sequence: TGTGCCAGCAGCTCGGGAGGGCCAAACGGGGAGCTGTTTTTT.

This chain links TRBV7-9 with TRBJ2-5, with D tentatively TRBD2 (5 bases). CDR1 is SEHNR and CDR2 is FQNEAQ in the germline V gene (reference sequence). Trimming removed 4 bases at V and 4 bases at J, with 13 bases between. There are 14 residues in the CDR3. In nucleotides, the CDR3 is TGTGCCAGCAGCTCAAGAGGGTTAGCAGAGACCCAGTACTTC. This translates into CASSSRGLAETQYF.

The chain recombines TRBV27 with TRBJ1-2, with TRBD1 identical over 7 bases. CDR1 and CDR2 from the germline V gene are MNHEY and SMNVEV (reference sequence). The CDR3 runs to 14 residues. The J segment lost 1 base and the V segment lost 3 bases, leaving 2 bases of the junction unmatched. Here the CDR3 reads CASSLQGGNYGYTF. CDR3 DNA: TGTGCCAGCAGTTTGCAGGGGGGTAACTATGGCTACACCTTC.

The gene calls are TRBV7-2 and TRBJ2-2; possibly TRBD1 for D (6 bases). The CDR3 is 16 amino acids. Germline-derived CDR1 and CDR2 are SGHTA and FQGNSA. V was cut by 3 bases and J by 2 bases, with 13 bases left in between. CDR3 residues: CASSFMQGPNTGELFF. In DNA, the CDR3 is TGTGCCAGCAGCTTTATGCAGGGGCCCAACACCGGGGAGCTGTTTTTT. The whole variable domain, filled in from reference TRBV7-2 and TRBJ2-2, reads GAGVSQSPSNKVTEKGKDVELRCDPISGHTALYWYRQSLGQGLEFLIYFQGNSAPDKSGLPSDRFSAERTGGSVSTLTIQRTQQEDSAVYLCASSFMQGPNTGELFFGEGSRLTVL.

A few counts support this clone. The V and J genes are TRBV7-2 and TRBJ1-4, with 8 bases lining up with TRBD1. Germline CDR1 reads SGHTA; CDR2 reads FQGNSA. The V and J ends lost 5 bases and 8 bases, in that order; junction bases with no gene match: 10. The CDR3 spans 15 residues. The CDR3 here is CASSPRTGSEEKLFF. The CDR3 nucleotides are TGTGCCAGCAGCCCTCGGACAGGGTCGGAGGAAAAACTGTTTTTT.

The chain couples TRBV3-1 (or the pseudogene TRBV3-2) to TRBJ1-6; D is ambiguous. This CDR3 is built from 12 residues. The V end lost 0 bases, the J end lost 14 bases, and 8 bases lay between the germline ends. Germline CDR1 and CDR2: LGHDT and YNNKEL (reference sequence). CDR3 loop: CASSQDYSALHF. The CDR3 DNA reads as TGTGCCAGCAGCCAAGATTACTCGGCCCTCCACTTT.

The DNA for the CDR3 is TGTGCCAGCAGTAGACAGGGGGAGGGGACCGGGGAGCTGTTTTTT. Residues: CASSRQGEGTGELFF. This chain links TRBV6-5 with TRBJ2-2; 9 nucleotides align to TRBD1. J gave up 5 bases and V 5 bases, and 6 bases lay outside the gene matches. The CDR3 totals 15 residues. Germline V lookup: CDR1 MNHEY, CDR2 SVGAGI.

This clone was seen a single time. This rearrangement joins TRBV18 to TRBJ1-5; TRBD1 agrees at 12 bases. CDR3 length equals 16 residues. V lost 2 bases, J lost 9 bases, and 8 bases stayed unmatched. The germline V gene encodes CDR1 KGHSH and CDR2 LQKENI. In DNA form, the CDR3 reads TGTGCCAGCTCACCAGGGACAGGGGGCACGGGGCGGCCCCAGCATTTT. It codes for CASSPGTGGTGRPQHF.

The chain is built from TRBV7-2 and TRBJ2-1, with 7 bases that match TRBD2. V shed 3 bases and J 10 bases; nucleotides not matched to a gene: 9. There are 14 residues in the CDR3. Germline assignment: CDR1 SGHTA and CDR2 FQGNSA. The CDR3 DNA reads as TGTGCCAGCAGCTTGATCCGCCGGGAGGCCGAGCAGTTCTTC. Amino acids: CASSLIRREAEQFF.

The CDR3 DNA is TGTGCCAGCAGCCGATCCCGACTAGCGGCTCAAGAGACCCAGTACTTC. It yields the protein CASSRSRLAAQETQYF. The genes are TRBV27 and TRBJ2-5; 9 bases line up with TRBD2. CDR3 size: 16 residues. In germline, CDR1 is MNHEY, CDR2 SMNVEV (reference sequence). V dropped 6 bases and J dropped 2; count of bases not matched to a gene: 10.

The chain links TRBV5-1 to TRBJ2-7; a possible D gene is TRBD1 (5 bases). This CDR3 is built from 15 residues. Germline-derived CDR1 and CDR2 are SGHRS and YFSETQ. Trimming shortened V by 2 bases and J by 0 bases, and 12 bases separated the two germline ends. The CDR3 spells CASSFFDSYSYEQYF. CDR3 bases: TGCGCCAGCAGCTTTTTTGACAGCTACTCCTACGAGCAGTACTTC.

This clone was counted between two and nine times. The J gene is TRBJ1-1, the V gene TRBV29-1; D perhaps matches TRBD1 (5 bases). Germline V gene sequence: CDR1 SQVTM, CDR2 ANQGSEA. V lost 3 bases and J 5 bases, leaving 13 bases between the germline ends. The CDR3 spans 13 residues. The CDR3 is CSVEHGGGTEAFF. The CDR3 coding sequence is TGCAGCGTTGAGCACGGGGGAGGAACTGAAGCTTTCTTT. Full variable domain (rest looked up from reference TRBV29-1 and TRBJ1-1): SAVISQKPSRDICQRGTSLTIQCQVDSQVTMMFWYRQQPGQSLTLIATANQGSEATYESGFVIDKFPISRPNLTFSTLTVSNMSPEDSSIYLCSVEHGGGTEAFFGQGTRLTVV.

The chain combines TRBV18 with TRBJ1-1; 10 bases fit TRBD1. CDR3 size: 16 residues. V shed 0 bases and J 5 bases; nucleotides not matched to a gene: 6. The germline V gene encodes CDR1 KGHSH and CDR2 LQKENI. The CDR3 sequence: CASSPPLGTGATEAFF. In DNA, the CDR3 is TGTGCCAGCTCACCACCTCTAGGGACAGGGGCTACTGAAGCTTTCTTT.